These 23 T cell receptor beta chains came from one sample sequenced in a study of T-cell memory formation after mild COVID-19. TCRdb reanalysed the 5' RACE reads using MiXCR and keeps one entry per CDR3 protein. The sample has fewer than 550,000 distinct CDR3 sequences, around 20% seen once. The sample taken for sequencing was PBMCs or a T cell subset sorted from them (not recorded which). Source of these receptors: an adult woman who had mild COVID-19 (a few samples of this study predate the infection). Cell type and time point are not known.

This clonotype was picked up a small number of times. The CDR3, as DNA: TGCAGTGCTAGGGACAGCGGACTAGCCGTCTCCTACGAGCAGTACTTC. It encodes CSARDSGLAVSYEQYF. The J gene is TRBJ2-7, the V gene TRBV20-1; 8 bases map to TRBD2. The germline V gene has CDR1 DFQATT and CDR2 SNEGSKA (reference sequence). With 3 bases clipped from V and 0 bases from J, the junction kept 10 bases outside the gene matches. CDR3 length: 16 residues.

This clonotype was observed a handful of times. V and J are TRBV9 and TRBJ2-3, with 8 bases that match TRBD1. The CDR3 has 15 residues. The V segment lost 6 bases and the J segment 2 bases; nucleotides outside the gene matches: 8. CDR1 and CDR2 from the germline V gene are SGDLS and YYNGEE. CDR3: CASTEGQGATDTQYF. The CDR3 coding sequence is TGTGCCAGCACCGAAGGACAGGGAGCCACAGATACGCAGTATTTT. Looking up the rest from reference TRBV9 and TRBJ2-3 gives the full variable domain: DSGVTQTPKHLITATGQRVTLRCSPRSGDLSVYWYQQSLDQGLQFLIQYYNGEERAKGNILERFSAQQFPDLHSELNLSSLELGDSALYFCASTEGQGATDTQYFGPGTRLTVL.

The chain is built from TRBV11-1 and TRBJ2-1; D remains unclear. This CDR3 has 11 amino acids. CDR1 is SGHAT, CDR2 FQDESV, per germline (reference sequence). Trimming pared 4 bases from V and 12 bases from J, leaving 10 bases between. The CDR3 DNA reads as TGTGCCAGCAGCTCTCAAGGTCGGCAGTTCTTC. Protein product: CASSSQGRQFF.

This clonotype was seen more than once but under ten times. The chain joins TRBV6-2 or TRBV6-3 to TRBJ2-7; TRBD2 aligns across 7 bases. V trimming: 5 bases; J trimming: 6 bases; junction bases outside the gene matches: 10. Germline CDR1 MNHEY, CDR2 SVGEGT. The CDR3 consists of 14 residues. The CDR3 reads CASSPLKRDAEQYF. CDR3 coding DNA: TGTGCCAGCAGTCCACTAAAGCGGGATGCCGAGCAGTACTTC.

Only a few counts were recorded for this clonotype. The chain carries TRBV20-1 and TRBJ1-3; the D gene is possibly TRBD1 (5 bases). Germline CDR1 reads DFQATT; CDR2 reads SNEGSKA (reference sequence). The CDR3 is 14 residues long. The germline V and J ends were trimmed by 6 bases and 0 bases, with 12 bases remaining between them. The CDR3, as DNA: TGCAGTGCATGGGGACGGAGCTCTGGAAACACCATATATTTT. Translation: CSAWGRSSGNTIYF.

This chain uses TRBV27 with TRBJ2-7; D perhaps matches TRBD1 (5 bases). This CDR3 has 13 residues. The V end lost 3 bases, the J end lost 5 bases, and 11 bases lay between the germline ends. The germline CDR1 and CDR2 sequences are MNHEY and SMNVEV (reference sequence). This CDR3 reads CASSFRSRDEQYF. CDR3 sequence (DNA): TGTGCCAGCAGTTTCCGTAGCAGGGACGAGCAGTACTTC.

This clonotype was observed a handful of times. This chain links TRBV11-2 with TRBJ2-3, with D hard to call. The germline V gene has CDR1 SGHAT and CDR2 FQNNGV. CDR3 length equals 14 residues. The V and J ends lost 3 bases and 8 bases respectively, with 15 bases between them. CDR3 coding DNA: TGTGCCAGCAGCTTGGTGCTCGAAGGTCGTACGCAGTATTTT. It yields the protein CASSLVLEGRTQYF.

There are a few counts of this clonotype. The chain carries TRBV13 and TRBJ2-7; 9 bases fit TRBD2. V shed 4 bases, J shed 3 bases, and the junction held 16 bases outside the gene matches. Germline-derived CDR1 and CDR2 are PRHDT and FYEKMQ (reference sequence). CDR3 length: 18 amino acids. CDR3 region: CASSSEGGLAGLDYEQYF. DNA for the CDR3: TGTGCCAGCAGCTCGGAAGGGGGGCTAGCGGGACTAGACTACGAGCAGTACTTC.

The V call is TRBV6-1, the J call TRBJ2-5, with 15 bases fitting TRBD2. The CDR3 covers 15 residues. CDR1 MNHNS and CDR2 SASEGT come from the germline V gene. With 6 bases clipped from V and 4 bases from J, the junction kept 3 bases outside the gene matches. The CDR3 bases are TGTGCCAGCAGCTGGACTAGCGGGAGGGGAGAGACCCAGTACTTC. Its protein product is CASSWTSGRGETQYF.

The chain joins TRBV12-3 or TRBV12-4 to TRBJ2-5; D is ambiguous. CDR3 size: 14 residues. The V gene lost 4 bases and the J gene lost 3 bases, with 12 bases spanning the gap. This chain's CDR3 is CASSSFLGEETQYF. In nucleotides, the CDR3 is TGTGCCAGCAGTTCGTTCCTAGGCGAAGAGACCCAGTACTTC.

Many counts were recorded for this clonotype. The chain couples TRBV5-1 to TRBJ2-3; 9 bases are shared with TRBD2. Looked up from germline, CDR1 is SGHRS and CDR2 is YFSETQ. J lost 0 bases, V lost 3 bases, and 2 bases had no gene match. The CDR3 totals 15 residues. CDR3 DNA: TGCGCCAGCAGCTCGGGACTAGCTAGCACAGATACGCAGTATTTT. Translating it yields CASSSGLASTDTQYF.

The V and J genes are TRBV12-3 or TRBV12-4 and TRBJ1-5; D might be TRBD1 (6 bases). This CDR3 is 15 amino acids long. Trimming took off 1 base at V and 6 bases at J, with 13 bases between the two ends. CDR3: CASSLEGTWGQPQHF. In nucleotides, the CDR3 is TGTGCCAGCAGTTTAGAGGGGACATGGGGTCAGCCCCAGCATTTT.

This clonotype has a handful of counts. The chain uses TRBV7-2 and TRBJ2-1; 8 positions match TRBD2. This CDR3 contains 15 residues. J lost 8 bases, V lost 1 base, and 7 bases had no gene match. Germline V gene lookup returns CDR1 SGHTA and CDR2 FQGNSA. The CDR3 DNA sequence: TGTGCCAGCAGCTTAGGGACTAGCACGGGCGATGAGCAGTTCTTC. This gives the protein CASSLGTSTGDEQFF.

The V gene is TRBV24-1, the J gene TRBJ2-2; D gene ambiguous. V lost 6 bases and J lost 0, with 10 bases in between. This CDR3 comprises 15 residues. Germline values: CDR1 KGHDR, CDR2 SFDVKD. CDR3 sequence: CATSHQAANTGELFF. CDR3 nucleotides: TGTGCCACCAGTCACCAGGCAGCGAACACCGGGGAGCTGTTTTTT.

The rearrangement links TRBV2 to TRBJ2-1; D is possibly TRBD2 (5 bases). V was clipped by 4 bases and J by 3 bases, with 7 bases between them. The CDR3 spans 13 residues. Germline-derived CDR1 and CDR2 are SNHLY and FYNNEI. The CDR3 DNA sequence: TGTGCCAGCAGTGGGGAGATCTACAATGAGCAGTTCTTC. Residues: CASSGEIYNEQFF.

There are a few counts of this clonotype. The rearrangement joins TRBV3-1 to TRBJ2-4; unclear D gene. This CDR3 comprises 15 residues. The germline CDR1 and CDR2 sequences are LGHDT and YNNKEL (reference sequence). Trimming removed 2 bases at V and 7 bases at J, with 15 bases between. CDR3 in amino acids: CASSQRLLQGNIQYF. The CDR3 coding sequence is TGTGCCAGCAGCCAAAGACTTCTCCAAGGGAACATTCAGTACTTC.

This chain links TRBV11-1 with TRBJ2-5; perhaps TRBD1 as D (5 bases). Germline lookup yields CDR1 SGHAT and CDR2 FQDESV (reference sequence). Trimming took off 7 bases at V and 1 base at J, with 16 bases between the two ends. The CDR3 runs to 15 residues. The CDR3 DNA is TGTGCCAGCAATCGAAACCCGACAGTCCAAGAGACCCAGTACTTC. Amino acids: CASNRNPTVQETQYF.

In its sample, this clonotype was seen a few times. V and J are TRBV30 and TRBJ1-2, with D tentatively TRBD1 (5 bases). V was trimmed by 2 bases and J by 4 bases, leaving 17 bases between them. CDR1 GTSNPN and CDR2 SVGIG come from the germline V gene (reference sequence). The CDR3 contains 15 residues. The DNA of the CDR3 is TGTGCCTGGAGTTCCTCCCGACAGAGACGCTATGGCTACACCTTC. Translation: CAWSSSRQRRYGYTF.

This rearrangement joins TRBV5-1 to TRBJ2-4, with TRBD2 matching over 7 bases. This CDR3 region has 14 residues. V was clipped by 7 bases and J by 1 base; unmatched bases: 5. CDR1 and CDR2 (germline): SGHRS, YFSETQ. In nucleotides, the CDR3 is TGCGCCAGCGCCGCGGGGGACGCCAAAAACATTCAGTACTTC. It translates to CASAAGDAKNIQYF.

The chain uses TRBV5-1 and TRBJ2-1, with TRBD2 matching 10 bases. Per germline, CDR1 SGHRS and CDR2 YFSETQ. CDR3 size: 16 residues. Trimming removed 4 bases from V and 9 bases from J; junction bases left unmatched: 13. The CDR3 is CASSRHEREGRGEQFF. As DNA, the CDR3 is TGCGCCAGCAGCCGGCACGAGCGGGAGGGCCGCGGTGAGCAGTTCTTC.

This sequence joins TRBV6-6 and TRBJ1-2; TRBD1 aligns across 10 bases. The CDR3 runs 15 residues. The V gene's germline CDR1 is MNHNY and CDR2 SVGAGI (reference sequence). The V gene end was trimmed by 7 bases and the J gene end by 0 bases; junction bases not matched to a gene: 5. The CDR3, as DNA: TGTGCCAGCATTCCGGGGACAGGGGCTAACTATGGCTACACCTTC. Translation: CASIPGTGANYGYTF.

This clonotype has just a few counts. This chain uses TRBV7-9 with TRBJ1-2; 9 positions match TRBD1. There are 14 residues in the CDR3. J was trimmed by 7 bases and V by 5 bases; bases with no gene match: 8. Germline V gene lookup returns CDR1 SEHNR and CDR2 FQNEAQ (reference sequence). This chain's CDR3 is CASSAWTGAGGYTF. CDR3 bases: TGTGCCAGCAGCGCCTGGACAGGGGCCGGTGGCTACACCTTC.

The gene calls are TRBV14 and TRBJ1-1; tentative D call: TRBD1 (5 bases). The CDR3 consists of 16 residues. V lost 0 bases and J lost 2, with 13 bases in between. The germline V gene encodes CDR1 SGHDN and CDR2 FVKESK. CDR3 sequence (DNA): TGTGCCAGCAGCCAAGATCTAGGCAGGGTCAACACTGAAGCTTTCTTT. As protein: CASSQDLGRVNTEAFF. Based on the CDR3 plus reference TRBV14 and TRBJ1-1, the full variable domain is EAGVTQFPSHSVIEKGQTVTLRCDPISGHDNLYWYRRVMGKEIKFLLHFVKESKQDESGMPNNRFLAERTGGTYSTLKVQPAELEDSGVYFCASSQDLGRVNTEAFFGQGTRLTVV.